This T cell receptor (beta chain) was captured in a study of OX40 agonist ivuxolimab in advanced cancers. Across the study: Patients received the agonistic anti-OX40 (CD134) antibody ivuxolimab.

Study-wide results and caveats: Researchers did not determine the expanded peripheral T cells' antigen specificity. At 0.1 to 3.0 mg/kg and by week 6, clonal expansion occurred in CD4+ and CD8+ blood T cells.

At baseline, cycle 4 day 1, and cycle 7 day 1, blood was sampled. On this clone itself: The antigen is not known.

Clones were read by immunoSEQ multiplex PCR, and TCRdb kept only the in-frame ones, dropping some. The data show more than 70,000 clones, around 82% seen once. The CDR3 is made up of 15 amino acids. V lost 10 bases to trimming and J lost 0 bases; unmatched junction nucleotides: 8. Germline V gene lookup returns CDR1 KGHSH and CDR2 LQKENI. This clonotype originated in an adult with an advanced solid tumor such as melanoma, head and neck, liver or kidney cancer. Sample: CD4+ or CD8+ T cells sorted from blood, taken in a trial of the OX40 agonist ivuxolimab. This sequence joins TRBV18 and TRBJ1-4, with 7 bases matching TRBD1. The CDR3 reads CATADRVATNEKLFF. DNA for the CDR3: TGTGCCACCGCCGACAGGGTGGCAACTAATGAAAAACTGTTTTTT. The variable domain in full, with the rest retrieved from reference TRBV18 and TRBJ1-4, is NAGVMQNPRHLVRRRGQEARLRCSPMKGHSHVYWYRQLPEEGLKFMVYLQKENIIDESGMPKERFSAEFPKEGPSILRIQQVVRGDSAAYFCATADRVATNEKLFFGSGTQLSVL.